These 5 T cell receptor beta chains share one sample of origin, sequenced in a study of blood T cell repertoires in COVID-19. Data came from immunoSEQ multiplex PCR; TCRdb stores just in-frame clones and leaves some out. The data hold about 83,000 clones, with roughly 90% observed a single time. Sequenced material: peripheral blood. The origin of the receptors is an elderly woman with active or convalescent COVID-19.

This chain uses TRBV7-9 with TRBJ2-5; possible D gene TRBD2, 6 bases. This CDR3 region has 16 residues. Deletions cut 4 bases from V and 2 bases from J, with 17 bases between. CDR1 is SEHNR, CDR2 FQNEAQ, per germline (reference sequence). The DNA of the CDR3 is TGTGCCAGCAGCTCTTGGGAGGCTAGCGTACAAGAGACCCAGTACTTC. It encodes CASSSWEASVQETQYF. Based on the CDR3 plus reference TRBV7-9 and TRBJ2-5, the full variable domain is DTGVSQNPRHKITKRGQNVTFRCDPISEHNRLYWYRQTLGQGPEFLTYFQNEAQLEKSRLLSDRFSAERPKGSFSTLEIQRTEQGDSAMYLCASSSWEASVQETQYFGPGTRLLVL.

This chain links TRBV19 with TRBJ1-5; D possibly corresponds to TRBD1 (6 bases). V dropped 6 bases and J dropped 4 bases, with 13 bases sitting between them. Germline assignment: CDR1 LNHDA and CDR2 SQIVND (reference sequence). This CDR3 is 14 amino acids long. The CDR3 sequence: CASRPTGSNQPQHF. In nucleotides, the CDR3 is TGTGCCAGTAGACCGACAGGCTCTAATCAGCCCCAGCATTTT.

The chain couples TRBV30 to TRBJ2-5, with TRBD2 identical over 8 bases. This CDR3 is built from 15 residues. With 0 bases clipped from V and 5 bases from J, the junction kept 8 bases outside the gene matches. Germline lookup yields CDR1 GTSNPN and CDR2 SVGIG (reference sequence). CDR3 region: CAWSVGGLAGETQYF. CDR3 nucleotide sequence: TGTGCCTGGAGTGTTGGAGGACTAGCCGGGGAGACCCAGTACTTC.

In DNA, the CDR3 is TGTGCCAGCAGCTTAGCTTACGCCACGGGACAGGAAGGCTACACCTTC. This translates into CASSLAYATGQEGYTF. V is TRBV7-9 and J is TRBJ1-2, with 8 nucleotides matching TRBD1. The CDR3 totals 16 residues. The ends lost 0 bases at V and 8 bases at J; junction bases unmatched: 11. Germline V gene data show CDR1 as SEHNR and CDR2 as FQNEAQ (reference sequence).

J is TRBJ2-4 and V is TRBV29-1, with D perhaps matching TRBD1 (6 bases). Per the germline V gene, CDR1 is SQVTM and CDR2 is ANQGSEA. The CDR3 extends over 15 amino acids. With 1 base removed from V and 7 bases from J, the gap between germline ends came to 17 bases. CDR3 DNA sequence: TGCAGCGTTGAAGGAATCTGGGACATCGGGAACATTCAGTACTTC. The encoded protein is CSVEGIWDIGNIQYF.